This T cell receptor beta chain was obtained from a study of blood T cell repertoires in COVID-19. Study in general: The origin of the acute and convalescent COVID-19 samples was the United States, Italy and Spain. The cDNA or gDNA used as material had been derived from T cells, B-cell-depleted T cells, or PBMCs.

V lost 6 bases and J lost 2; bases outside the gene matches: 3. CDR1 and CDR2 (germline): LNHDA, SQIVND (reference sequence). The CDR3 loop spans 15 amino acids. In the original workflow: Nucleated cell counts were estimated from reference gene primer amplification. Only in-frame clones appear in the TCRdb table, and some are missing; sequencing was by immunoSEQ multiplex PCR. Clone size and the V and J calls come from that table; the DNA yielded D and trimming. The table has approximately 110,000 clones, 65% to 90% seen once; the top ten hold about 3.9%. Specimen: peripheral blood. The chain employs TRBV19 and TRBJ1-5, with TRBD1 matching 11 bases. The TCR sequence derives from a man in his forties or fifties with acute or convalescent COVID-19. CDR3 sequence (DNA): TGTGCCAGTAGAGGGACAGGGGGTGGCAATCAGCCCCAGCATTTT. Translation gives CASRGTGGGNQPQHF.